These T cell receptor beta chains were read from a single sample in a study of blood T cells in healthy people across ages. TCRdb redid the calling of the 5' RACE reads with MiXCR, one entry per CDR3 protein. The sample comprises about 1.8 million distinct CDR3 sequences, around half of which are singletons, and over 2% rests with the top ten. The sample consisted of blood. The origin of the receptors is a woman in her thirties or forties in good health. Each CDR3 is given with its conserved first and last residue. Each record gives: J gene, clone size, D gene, V gene, CDR3 DNA, CDR3 protein. The D gene is left open where the match is weak. Expanded clones are given a class, and other clones once, few, many or no size at all.

TRBJ2-3 . . TRBV7-9 TGTGCCAGCAGCTCATTGGACAGTGATGCAGATACGCAGTATTTT CASSSLDSDADTQYF
TRBJ2-1 few TRBD2 TRBV12-3/TRBV12-4 TGTGCCAGCAGTCGAGTTAGCGGGGGGGATAATGAGCAGTTCTTC CASSRVSGGDNEQFF
TRBJ2-7 few . TRBV4-3 TGCGCCAGCAGCCCATCCTCGACCCTCTACGAGCAGTACTTC CASSPSSTLYEQYF
TRBJ2-4 few TRBD1 TRBV5-5 TGTGCCAGCAGCTTGAGGGACAGGGATCAATACATTCAGTACTTC CASSLRDRDQYIQYF
TRBJ1-1 . . TRBV20-1 TGCAGTGCTGGTCGGGATTTGAACACTGAAGCTTTCTTT CSAGRDLNTEAFF
TRBJ2-7 . . TRBV12-3/TRBV12-4 TGTGCCAGCAGTTTAGAGGTGCGACATACCTACGAGCAGTACTTC CASSLEVRHTYEQYF
TRBJ1-2 . TRBD1 TRBV20-1 TGCAGTGCTAGGGGACAGGGGCATGGCTACACCTTC CSARGQGHGYTF
TRBJ2-7 . TRBD2 TRBV7-2 TGTGCCAGCAGCCTGCTAGCGGGGACACCTCTCGAGCAGTACTTC CASSLLAGTPLEQYF
TRBJ1-2 few . TRBV27 TGTGCCAGCAGCCCTGACAGAATGGGCTATGGCTACACCTTC CASSPDRMGYGYTF
TRBJ2-7 . TRBD1 TRBV4-2 TGTGCCAGCAGCCAAATAAGAACAGGGGGCTCCTACAATGAGCAGTACTTC CASSQIRTGGSYNEQYF
TRBJ2-7 . . TRBV28 TGTGCCAGCGGGGGACCAAACTACGAGCAGTACTTC CASGGPNYEQYF
TRBJ1-4 . TRBD1 TRBV7-9 TGTGCCAGCAGATACACAGGGGGCGTGGAGGAAAAACTGTTTTTT CASRYTGGVEEKLFF
TRBJ1-1 . . TRBV6-5 TGTGCCAGCAGTTACTTGGGGCTGAACACTGAAGCTTTCTTT CASSYLGLNTEAFF
TRBJ2-7 many . TRBV10-3 TGTGCCATCAGTGTCGATAGCAGCTCCGAGCAGTACTTC CAISVDSSSEQYF
TRBJ1-5 . TRBD1 TRBV20-1 TGCAGTGCTAGAGATAACAGGGGAAGCAATCAGCCCCAGCATTTT CSARDNRGSNQPQHF
TRBJ2-7 . . TRBV7-2 TGTGCCAGCAGCTTACTTCCGGACAGACCCTACGAGCAGTACTTC CASSLLPDRPYEQYF
TRBJ2-2 . TRBD2 TRBV4-1 TGCGCCAGCAGCCGGGGACTAGCGGGGGCGCACCCGAACACCGGGGAGCTGTTTTTT CASSRGLAGAHPNTGELFF
TRBJ2-5 . . TRBV7-6 TGTGCCAGCAGCCCAGCAGGAAGAAGGGAGACCCAGTACTTC CASSPAGRRETQYF
TRBJ1-6 . . TRBV6-2/TRBV6-3 TGTGCCAGCAGTTACCCCACTCTCCCAGGAAGCGTCACCCTCCACTTT CASSYPTLPGSVTLHF
TRBJ2-7 . TRBD1 TRBV29-1 TGCAGCGTTGAGGGGACAGTCTACGAGCAGTACTTC CSVEGTVYEQYF
TRBJ1-1 . TRBD1 TRBV28 TGTGCCAGCAGTCCACAGGGGCTGGGGGCTTTCTTT CASSPQGLGAFF
TRBJ2-1 . . TRBV6-2/TRBV6-3 TGTGCCAGCACCTTGGGTGGCGGGGACCGAAATGAGCAGTTCTTC CASTLGGGDRNEQFF
TRBJ2-1 . TRBD1 TRBV14 TGTGCCAGCAGCCGGGACAGGGTTCGCAGTGAGCAGTTCTTC CASSRDRVRSEQFF
TRBJ1-2 few . TRBV6-6 TGTGCCAGCTCGCCCTCCGACCTGGGTGGCTACACCTTC CASSPSDLGGYTF
TRBJ2-5 few TRBD1 TRBV6-5 TGTGCCAGCAGTTACGACAGGGCCCCCATCCAAGAGACCCAGTACTTC CASSYDRAPIQETQYF
TRBJ2-7 . TRBD1 TRBV4-2 TGTGCCAGCAGCCAAGGGGACAGCCCCTCCTACGAGCAGTACTTC CASSQGDSPSYEQYF
TRBJ2-5 few TRBD1 TRBV20-1 TGCAGTGCTGCCCAGGGGGCGCGGGAGACCCAGTACTTC CSAAQGARETQYF
TRBJ2-5 few TRBD2 TRBV2 TGTGCCAGCCCCGGGGGGCAAGAGACCCAGTACTTC CASPGGQETQYF
TRBJ2-7 few . TRBV4-1 TGCGCCAGCAGCCAAGGTATGGGGGGCTACGAGCAGTACTTC CASSQGMGGYEQYF
TRBJ1-6 few . TRBV20-1 TGCAGTGCTACTAAGAGGGCCTATAATTCACCCCTCCACTTT CSATKRAYNSPLHF
TRBJ2-3 . TRBD2 TRBV2 TGTGCCAGCAAGGGACTAGGCACAGATACGCAGTATTTT CASKGLGTDTQYF
TRBJ2-7 few . TRBV6-5 TGTGCCAGCAAATTGGTGGGGGCCTCCTACGAGCAGTACTTC CASKLVGASYEQYF
TRBJ2-3 few TRBD1 TRBV7-2 TGTGCCAGCAGCATGGACAGGGGTGGCACAGATACGCAGTATTTT CASSMDRGGTDTQYF
TRBJ1-2 once . TRBV10-3 TGTGCCATCAGAGGTAGGGGGGCGGACTATGGCTACACCTTC CAIRGRGADYGYTF
TRBJ2-1 once . TRBV20-1 TGCAGTGCTAGAGGGTTGACGCCCCTTCCTTACAATGAGCAGTTCTTC CSARGLTPLPYNEQFF
TRBJ2-5 few . TRBV18 TGTGCCAGCACTGACCAAAGGGAGGAGACCCAGTACTTC CASTDQREETQYF
TRBJ2-1 once . TRBV5-6 TGTGCCAGCAGCTTGGGGCTATTGCGGGTTGAGCAGTTCTTC CASSLGLLRVEQFF
TRBJ2-6 . TRBD2 TRBV4-1 TGCGCCAGCAGCCTGACTAGCGCGGGCTCTGGGGCCAACGTCCTGACTTTC CASSLTSAGSGANVLTF
TRBJ2-7 few . TRBV10-3 TGTGCCACCCTTACCGTGGGCGCCTACGAGCAGTACTTC CATLTVGAYEQYF
TRBJ2-6 . . TRBV9 TGTGCCAGCAGCGTCAAGGCACTTGGGGCCAACGTCCTGACTTTC CASSVKALGANVLTF
TRBJ2-5 few TRBD1 TRBV29-1 TGCAGCGTTGAAGGCTCCCGGGACAGGGGGCAAGAGACCCAGTACTTC CSVEGSRDRGQETQYF
TRBJ2-3 . TRBD2 TRBV6-1 TGTGCCAGCAGTGAACACCCCGGGACTAGCGGACAGGATACGCAGTATTTT CASSEHPGTSGQDTQYF
TRBJ2-4 . . TRBV7-3 TGTGCCAGCAGCTTATATCCTGAAGTGGACATTCAGTACTTC CASSLYPEVDIQYF
TRBJ1-1 few TRBD1 TRBV7-2 TGTGCCAGCAGCCTAACCACAGGGGCAAAAGGGGAAGCTTTCTTT CASSLTTGAKGEAFF
TRBJ2-7 . TRBD1 TRBV6-2/TRBV6-3 TGTGCCAGCAGTTACCGGGACAGGGTGAGTCACGAGCAGTACTTC CASSYRDRVSHEQYF
TRBJ2-7 . TRBD1 TRBV2 TGTGCCAGCAGGGAAATAGTCGGGACAGGGTTCTCTAGCGAGCAGTACTTC CASREIVGTGFSSEQYF
TRBJ2-2 . TRBD2 TRBV2 TGTGCCAGCCGCTTCGGCGGGGGGCCGAACACCGGGGAGCTGTTTTTT CASRFGGGPNTGELFF
TRBJ2-7 . TRBD1 TRBV5-1 TGCGCCAGCAATGAGGACAGGTACGAATCTTCCGAGCAGTACTTC CASNEDRYESSEQYF
TRBJ2-6 . TRBD1 TRBV5-1 TGCGCCAGCAGCTTGGCCCCGACAGGGGCTGGGGCCAACGTCCTGACTTTC CASSLAPTGAGANVLTF
TRBJ1-2 . . TRBV5-1 TGCGCCAGCAGCGGGCGGGGGGCAAGCTATGGCTACACCTTC CASSGRGASYGYTF
TRBJ2-5 . . TRBV7-8 TGTGCCAGCAGCCCAGGACTAATGGAGACCCAGTACTTC CASSPGLMETQYF
TRBJ2-5 . . TRBV18 TGTGCCAGCTCATTACCGGGGGCTCCAGAGACCCAGTACTTC CASSLPGAPETQYF
TRBJ2-1 few . TRBV5-1 TGCGCCAGCAGCTTGGGGGGTAGGGCCTCCTACAATGAGCAGTTCTTC CASSLGGRASYNEQFF
TRBJ1-5 . TRBD1 TRBV3-1 TGTGCCAGCAGCCAAGGGACAGGGAAGAGCAATCAGCCCCAGCATTTT CASSQGTGKSNQPQHF
TRBJ1-2 . . TRBV6-6 TGTGCCAGCAGTTACCCGAACGAGCTAGGGGGGTCTGGCTACACCTTC CASSYPNELGGSGYTF
TRBJ2-3 . TRBD2 TRBV11-2 TGTGCCAGCAGCACCTCTAGCGGGGTCACAGATACGCAGTATTTT CASSTSSGVTDTQYF
TRBJ1-5 . . TRBV7-2 TGTGCCAGCAGCTTATCCGGCCCCCTTAGCAATCAGCCCCAGCATTTT CASSLSGPLSNQPQHF
TRBJ2-3 . TRBD1 TRBV2 TGTGCCAGCAGTCGGGACAGGACCCCAGATACGCAGTATTTT CASSRDRTPDTQYF
TRBJ1-6 few TRBD1 TRBV2 TGTGCCAGCAGTGGGGCACAGGGGCGAAATTCACCCCTCCACTTT CASSGAQGRNSPLHF